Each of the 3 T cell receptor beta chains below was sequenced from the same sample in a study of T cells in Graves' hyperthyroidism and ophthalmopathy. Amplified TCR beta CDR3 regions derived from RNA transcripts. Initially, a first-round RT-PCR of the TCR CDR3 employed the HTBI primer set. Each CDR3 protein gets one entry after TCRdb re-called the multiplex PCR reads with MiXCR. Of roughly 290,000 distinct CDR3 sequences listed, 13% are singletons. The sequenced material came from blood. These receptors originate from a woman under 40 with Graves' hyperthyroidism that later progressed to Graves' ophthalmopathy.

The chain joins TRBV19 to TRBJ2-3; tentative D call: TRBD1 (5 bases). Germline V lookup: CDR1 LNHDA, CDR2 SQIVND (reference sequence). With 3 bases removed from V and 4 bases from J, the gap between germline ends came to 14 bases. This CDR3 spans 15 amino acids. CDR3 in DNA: TGTGCCAGTAGTATGTACCAGGGCTGGGCAGATACGCAGTATTTT. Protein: CASSMYQGWADTQYF.

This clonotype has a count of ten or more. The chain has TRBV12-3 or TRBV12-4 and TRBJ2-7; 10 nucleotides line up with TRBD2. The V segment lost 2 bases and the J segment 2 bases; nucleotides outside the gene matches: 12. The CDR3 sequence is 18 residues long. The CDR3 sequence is CASSLRPLLAGETYEQYF. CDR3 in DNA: TGTGCCAGCAGTTTAAGGCCTCTGCTAGCGGGAGAAACCTACGAGCAGTACTTC.

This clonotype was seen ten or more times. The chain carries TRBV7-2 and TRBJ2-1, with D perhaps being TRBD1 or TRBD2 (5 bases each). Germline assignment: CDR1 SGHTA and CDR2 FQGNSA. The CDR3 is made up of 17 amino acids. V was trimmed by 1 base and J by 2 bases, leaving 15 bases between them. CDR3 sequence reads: CASSLDRDGPAYNEQFF. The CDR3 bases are TGTGCCAGCAGCTTAGACCGGGACGGACCAGCCTACAATGAGCAGTTCTTC.